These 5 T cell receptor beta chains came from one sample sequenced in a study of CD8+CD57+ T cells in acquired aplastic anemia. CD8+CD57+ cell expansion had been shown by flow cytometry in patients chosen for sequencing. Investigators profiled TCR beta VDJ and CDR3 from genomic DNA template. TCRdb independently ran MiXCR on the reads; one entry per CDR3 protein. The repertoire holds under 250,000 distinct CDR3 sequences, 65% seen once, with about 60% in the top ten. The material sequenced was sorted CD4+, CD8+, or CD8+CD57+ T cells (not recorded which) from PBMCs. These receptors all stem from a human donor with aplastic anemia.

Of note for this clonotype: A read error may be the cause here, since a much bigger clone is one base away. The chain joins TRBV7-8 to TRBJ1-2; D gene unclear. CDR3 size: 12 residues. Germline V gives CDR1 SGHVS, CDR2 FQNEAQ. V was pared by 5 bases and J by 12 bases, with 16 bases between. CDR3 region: CASSPSGEGHTF. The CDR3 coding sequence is TGTGCCAGCAGCCCTTCTGGGGAAGGCCACACCTTC.

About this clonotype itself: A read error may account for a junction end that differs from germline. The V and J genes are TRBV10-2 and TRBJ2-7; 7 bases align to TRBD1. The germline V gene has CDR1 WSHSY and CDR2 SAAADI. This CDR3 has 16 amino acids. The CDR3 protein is CASSYSTGYGAYEQYF. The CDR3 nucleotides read TGTGCCAGCAGTTACTCGACAGGGTACGGAGCCTACGAGCAGTACTTC.

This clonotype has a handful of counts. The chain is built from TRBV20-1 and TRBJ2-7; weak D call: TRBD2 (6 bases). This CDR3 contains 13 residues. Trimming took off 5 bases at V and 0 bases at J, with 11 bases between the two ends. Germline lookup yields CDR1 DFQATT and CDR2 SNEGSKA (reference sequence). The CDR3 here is CSAESGYSYEQYF. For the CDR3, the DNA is TGCAGTGCTGAAAGCGGGTACTCCTACGAGCAGTACTTC.

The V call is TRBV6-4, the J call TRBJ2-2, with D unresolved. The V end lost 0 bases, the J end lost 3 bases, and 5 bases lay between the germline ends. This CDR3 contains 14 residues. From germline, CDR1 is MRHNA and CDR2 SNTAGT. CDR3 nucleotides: TGTGCCAGCAGTGACTCGGCAGACACCGGGGAGCTGTTTTTT. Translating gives CASSDSADTGELFF.

The CDR3 DNA reads TGTGCCAGCAGCTTACTCCGGGACATCCAATATGGCTACACCTTC. This codes for CASSLLRDIQYGYTF. V usage is TRBV7-9 and J usage is TRBJ1-2; D perhaps matches TRBD1 (6 bases). Trimming removed 2 bases from V and 5 bases from J, with 15 bases in between. Per the germline V gene, CDR1 is SEHNR and CDR2 is FQNEAQ (reference sequence). CDR3 length equals 15 residues.